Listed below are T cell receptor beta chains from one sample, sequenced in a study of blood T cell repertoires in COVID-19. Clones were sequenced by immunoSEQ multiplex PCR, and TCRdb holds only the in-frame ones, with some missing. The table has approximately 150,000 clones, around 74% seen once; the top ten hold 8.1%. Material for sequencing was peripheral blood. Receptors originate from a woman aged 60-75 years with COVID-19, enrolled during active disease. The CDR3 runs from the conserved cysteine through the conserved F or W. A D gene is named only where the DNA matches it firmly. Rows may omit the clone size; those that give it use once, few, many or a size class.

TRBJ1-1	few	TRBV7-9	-	TGTGCCAGCAGCTTAGCGGCAGGCGTCACTGAAGCTTTCTTT	CASSLAAGVTEAFF
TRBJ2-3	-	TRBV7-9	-	TGTGCCAGCAGTTGGACAAGCACAGATACGCAGTATTTT	CASSWTSTDTQYF
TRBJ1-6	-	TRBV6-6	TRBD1	TGTGCCAGCGGAGAAACAGGGGGCAGGAGTAATTCACCCCTCCACTTT	CASGETGGRSNSPLHF
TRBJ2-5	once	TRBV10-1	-	TGCGCCAGCAGTCTCGGACAGCAAGAGACCCAGTACTTC	CASSLGQQETQYF
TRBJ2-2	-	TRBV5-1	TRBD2	TGCGCCAGCAGCCGCACGACTAGCGTTAACACCGGGGAGCTGTTTTTT	CASSRTTSVNTGELFF
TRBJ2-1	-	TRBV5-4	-	TGTGCCAGCAGCGCGTATAGTGCCCTCTACAATGAGCAGTTCTTC	CASSAYSALYNEQFF
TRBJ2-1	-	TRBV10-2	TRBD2	TGCGCCAGCAGTGGGACTAGCGGGAGAAACTACAATGAGCAGTTCTTC	CASSGTSGRNYNEQFF
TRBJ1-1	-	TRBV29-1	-	TGCAGCGTGGACCGGGGTGGACGCACTGAAGCTTTCTTT	CSVDRGGRTEAFF
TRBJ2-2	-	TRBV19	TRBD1	TGTGCCAGTAGTCGCGGGACAGGGGACACCGGGGAGCTGTTTTTT	CASSRGTGDTGELFF
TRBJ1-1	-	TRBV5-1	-	TGCGCCAGCAGCTTGGATGAGGCATCCACTGAAGCTTTCTTT	CASSLDEASTEAFF
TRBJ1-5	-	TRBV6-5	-	TGTGCCAGCAGCCTCTATGGCAATCAGCCCCAGCATTTT	CASSLYGNQPQHF
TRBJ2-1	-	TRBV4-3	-	TGCGCCAGCAGCCTCGGGACACCCTACGCTGAGCAGTTCTTC	CASSLGTPYAEQFF
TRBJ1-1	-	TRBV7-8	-	TGTGCCAGCAGCTTAGTCTCCGGACAGATGAACACTGAAGCTTTCTTT	CASSLVSGQMNTEAFF
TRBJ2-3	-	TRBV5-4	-	TGTGCCAGCAAACTTGGCCGACAGTCAGATACGCAGTATTTT	CASKLGRQSDTQYF
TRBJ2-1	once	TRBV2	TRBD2	TGTGCCAGCAGCCGTGAGCGGGGCTCCTACAATGAGCAGTTCTTC	CASSRERGSYNEQFF
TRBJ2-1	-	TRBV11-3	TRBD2	TGTGCCAGCAGCTCGGGACTAGCATGGGGGAATGAGCAGTTCTTC	CASSSGLAWGNEQFF
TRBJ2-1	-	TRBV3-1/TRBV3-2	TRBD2	TGTGCCAGCAGCCACCGATGGCGGACTAGGGGCAATGAGCAGTTCTTC	CASSHRWRTRGNEQFF
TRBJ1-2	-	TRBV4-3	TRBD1	TGCGCCAGCAGCCATAACATCCCAACAGGGGCTAACTATGGCTACACCTTC	CASSHNIPTGANYGYTF
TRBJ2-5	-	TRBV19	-	TGTGCCAGTAGCCACCCGAAAACAGGGATCCAAGAGACCCAGTACTTC	CASSHPKTGIQETQYF
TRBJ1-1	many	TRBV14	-	TGTGCCAGCAGCCAAGATTTAGGGGGGAACACTGAAGCTTTCTTT	CASSQDLGGNTEAFF
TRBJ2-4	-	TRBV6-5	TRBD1	TGTGCCAGCAGAGGGACAGTCAAAAACATTCAGTACTTC	CASRGTVKNIQYF
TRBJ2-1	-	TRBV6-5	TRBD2	TGTGCCAGCAGGACTAGCACCATCAATGAGCAGTTCTTC	CASRTSTINEQFF
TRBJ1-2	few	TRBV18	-	TGTGCCAGCTCACCACCCCTTGACACCGGCTACACCTTC	CASSPPLDTGYTF
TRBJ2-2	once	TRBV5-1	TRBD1	TGCGCCAGCAGCACGGACAGGGCGAGAACCGGGGAGCTGTTTTTT	CASSTDRARTGELFF
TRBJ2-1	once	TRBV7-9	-	TGTGCCAGCAGCCCCCCAGGCAGCGGTTACAATGAGCAGTTCTTC	CASSPPGSGYNEQFF
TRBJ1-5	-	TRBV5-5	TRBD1	TGTGCCAGCAGCTTGGACAGGGGGAATCAGCCCCAGCATTTT	CASSLDRGNQPQHF
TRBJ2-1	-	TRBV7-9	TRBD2	TGTGCCAGCAGCTTAGGAGGACTAGCGGGAGGTTACAATGAGCAGTTCTTC	CASSLGGLAGGYNEQFF
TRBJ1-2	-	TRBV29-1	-	TGCAGCGTTGTCACTCTTGGACAGATATTAACTTATGGCTACACCTTC	CSVVTLGQILTYGYTF
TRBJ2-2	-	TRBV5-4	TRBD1	TGTGCCAGCAGTCCCGGACAGGGGGCGCGTACCGGGGAGCTGTTTTTT	CASSPGQGARTGELFF
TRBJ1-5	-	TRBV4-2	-	TGTGCCAGCAGCCGCGGGGCACTCAATCAGCCCCAGCATTTT	CASSRGALNQPQHF
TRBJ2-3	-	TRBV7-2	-	TGTGCCAGCAGCTTAGTAGTAGCGGTAACAGATACGCAGTATTTT	CASSLVVAVTDTQYF
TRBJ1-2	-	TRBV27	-	TGTGCCAGCAGTTTGGTGGGGGGAAATGGCTACACCTTC	CASSLVGGNGYTF
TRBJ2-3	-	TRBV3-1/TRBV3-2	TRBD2	TGTGCCAGCAGCCAAGATAGCGGGAGCTTTGATACGCAGTATTTT	CASSQDSGSFDTQYF
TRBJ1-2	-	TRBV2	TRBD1	TGTGCCAGCGCGATACAGGGGGCGGAGAGGGGCTACACCTTC	CASAIQGAERGYTF
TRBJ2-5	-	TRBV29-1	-	TGCAGCGTTTCCCTCGGGTCTAGCACTGAGACCCAGTACTTC	CSVSLGSSTETQYF
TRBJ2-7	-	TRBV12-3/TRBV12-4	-	TGTGCCAGCAGTTTAGTTCAGTACGAGCAGTACTTC	CASSLVQYEQYF
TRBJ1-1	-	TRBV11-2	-	TGTGCCAGCAGCTTAGGTGGCAGGTCCCCTGCCACTGAAGCTTTCTTT	CASSLGGRSPATEAFF
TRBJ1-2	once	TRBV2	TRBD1	TGTGCCAGCAGTGAAGCGCGGCAACAGGGGGACGGCTACACCTTC	CASSEARQQGDGYTF
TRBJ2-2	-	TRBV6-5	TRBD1	TGTGCCAGCAGTTACGGGACAGGGGGCGAACCCGGGGAGCTGTTTTTT	CASSYGTGGEPGELFF
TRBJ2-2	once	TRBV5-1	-	TGCGCCAGCAGCTTGATTTCCAGGGCCACCGGGGAGCTGTTTTTT	CASSLISRATGELFF
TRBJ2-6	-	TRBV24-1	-	TGTGCCACCAGTGATCCAAGGGGCTCTGGGGCCAACGTCCTGACTTTC	CATSDPRGSGANVLTF
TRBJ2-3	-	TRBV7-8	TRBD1	TGTGCCAGCAGAGGGGGACAGGGGAATCCAGATACGCAGTATTTT	CASRGGQGNPDTQYF
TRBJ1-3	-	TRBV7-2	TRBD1	TGTGCCAGCCGAGCGGCACAGGGGTCTGGAAACACCATATATTTT	CASRAAQGSGNTIYF
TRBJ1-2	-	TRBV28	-	TGTGCCAGCACCATGGGCGGGGCCTCCTATGGCTACACCTTC	CASTMGGASYGYTF
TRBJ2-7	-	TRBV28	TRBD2	TGTGCCAGCAGTCGGGGGGGACTAGCTTCCTACGAGCAGTACTTC	CASSRGGLASYEQYF
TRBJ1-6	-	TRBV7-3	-	TGTGCCAGCAGCTTAAATAGGTTGGGCCATTCACCCCTCCACTTT	CASSLNRLGHSPLHF
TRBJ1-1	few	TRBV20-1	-	TGCAGTACCAGGGGCCCTGAAGCTTTCTTT	CSTRGPEAFF
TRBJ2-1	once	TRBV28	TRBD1	TGTGCCAGCAGCCCGACAGGGGGGGGTTACAATGAGCAGTTCTTC	CASSPTGGGYNEQFF
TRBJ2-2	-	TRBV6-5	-	TGTGCCAGCAGTTCCTACACCGGGGAGCTGTTTTTT	CASSSYTGELFF